These 4 T cell receptor beta chains were sequenced from one sample in a study of blood T cell repertoires in COVID-19. Here immunoSEQ multiplex PCR was the method, and the copy in TCRdb shows in-frame clones only, minus some. The table includes under 75,000 clones, more than 60% detected once. The sequencing sample was made of peripheral blood. Source of these receptors: a woman between 45 and 65 years old with active or convalescent COVID-19.

Turning to this clone: At one of its ends the junction is not consistent with the germline gene, which may arise from a read error. The chain uses TRBV29-1 and TRBJ1-3, with 7 bases fitting TRBD1. CDR3 length equals 14 residues. The germline gives CDR1 SQVTM, CDR2 ANQGSEA. The CDR3 loop is CSVEETGVGNTIYF. In nucleotides, the CDR3 is TGCAGCGTGGAAGAAACAGGGGTCGGAAACACCATATATTTT.

Only a few counts were recorded for this clone. This chain links TRBV27 with TRBJ1-2, with TRBD1 matching over 7 bases. V lost 3 bases and J lost 8; bases outside the gene matches: 9. The CDR3 is 14 residues long. Germline values: CDR1 MNHEY, CDR2 SMNVEV (reference sequence). CDR3 in amino acids: CASSFALTGVGYTF. For the CDR3, the DNA is TGTGCCAGCAGTTTCGCCCTTACAGGGGTCGGCTACACCTTC.

This clone was seen just once. The chain employs TRBV7-9 and TRBJ2-2; 13 bases map to TRBD2. Germline V lookup: CDR1 SEHNR, CDR2 FQNEAQ (reference sequence). There are 16 residues in the CDR3. The V and J ends lost 4 bases and 5 bases, in that order; junction bases with no gene match: 4. In nucleotides, the CDR3 is TGTGCCAGCAGCTCCCAGACTAGCGGGAGGACCGGGGAGCTGTTTTTT. Protein sequence: CASSSQTSGRTGELFF.

The rearrangement links TRBV30 to TRBJ1-2; tentative D call: TRBD1 (6 bases). The length of the CDR3 is 13 residues. Between the trimmed V and J ends, which lost 1 base and 8 bases, there was a span of 14 bases. The germline gives CDR1 GTSNPN, CDR2 SVGIG (reference sequence). The CDR3 nucleotides read TGTGCCTGGAGTGCCACAGGGCTGGTGGGCTACACCTTC. Residues: CAWSATGLVGYTF.